This entry features one TCR beta chain sequence. This specimen comes from a study of T-cell memory formation after mild COVID-19. Germline-derived CDR1 and CDR2 are LNHNV and YYDKDF (reference sequence). This CDR3 has 15 residues. V was trimmed by 2 bases and J by 9 bases, leaving 17 bases between them. MiXCR, run by TCRdb on the 5' RACE reads, gives a single entry per CDR3 protein. The table records around 160,000 distinct CDR3 sequences, 9.5% to 13% of them present only once. Sequencing input: PBMCs or a T cell subset sorted from them (not recorded which). The chain recombines TRBV15 with TRBJ2-1; tentatively, D is TRBD1 or TRBD2 (6 bases each). The clonotype was recovered from a man between 18 and 29 years old who had mild COVID-19 (a few samples of this study predate the infection). Cell type and time point are not known. The CDR3 DNA follows: TGTGCCACCAGCAGATTGGGGGGCGAATTGGGTGAGCAGTTCTTC. It encodes CATSRLGGELGEQFF.